A single sample gave rise to the 21 T cell receptor beta chains below, sequenced in a study of blood T cell repertoires in COVID-19 (dated by TCRdb to the early 2020s). The library came from the immunoSEQ multiplex PCR assay. This immuneACCESS table, as held by TCRdb, lists in-frame sequences with V and J called but not all clones. Of the missing ones, under half trace to an unresolved V gene in checked studies; the others have no known cause. This sample gives 150,000 to 200,000 clones in total; around 73% of them show up just once. The ten biggest clones cover around 15% of the sample. The specimen was PBMCs or T cells enriched from blood (not recorded which). The receptor source for this set is a woman in her fifties or sixties who had recovered from COVID-19.

This clone was seen more than once but under ten times. The chain combines TRBV5-6 with TRBJ1-5; possible D gene TRBD1, 6 bases. Germline V gene data show CDR1 as SGHDT and CDR2 as YYEEEE. The CDR3 is 13 residues long. Between the trimmed V and J ends, which lost 2 bases and 4 bases, there was a span of 7 bases. This CDR3 reads CASSFQGNQPQHF. The DNA of the CDR3 is TGTGCCAGCAGCTTCCAGGGGAATCAGCCCCAGCATTTT. Variable domain in full (rest from reference TRBV5-6 and TRBJ1-5): DAGVTQSPTHLIKTRGQQVTLRCSPKSGHDTVSWYQQALGQGPQFIFQYYEEEERQRGNFPDRFSGHQFPNYSSELNVNALLLGDSALYLCASSFQGNQPQHFGDGTRLSIL.

V and J are TRBV4-1 and TRBJ1-3, with D hard to call. Germline V gene data show CDR1 as MGHRA and CDR2 as YSYEKL. The germline V and J ends were trimmed by 0 bases and 0 bases, with 15 bases remaining between them. The length of the CDR3 is 18 residues. The CDR3 bases are TGCGCCAGCAGCCAAGATATGCGGGGTATATACTCTGGAAACACCATATATTTT. As protein: CASSQDMRGIYSGNTIYF.

The chain is built from TRBV30 and TRBJ1-4; D is perhaps TRBD1 (6 bases). Trimming took 2 bases from V and 5 from J, leaving 12 bases between them. Germline assignment: CDR1 GTSNPN and CDR2 SVGIG (reference sequence). The CDR3 loop spans 14 amino acids. The CDR3 sequence: CAWSQGGANEKLFF. For the CDR3, the DNA is TGTGCCTGGAGTCAAGGGGGAGCCAATGAAAAACTGTTTTTT.

This clone was observed a handful of times. The V call is TRBV6-8, the J call TRBJ1-2; D ambiguous. V was clipped by 10 bases and J by 8 bases, with 11 bases between them. From germline, CDR1 is MNHGY and CDR2 SAAAGT. The CDR3 length is 10 residues. The DNA for the CDR3 is TGTGCCACCCTGAGATCGGGCTACACCTTC. Translating it yields CATLRSGYTF.

The rearrangement uses TRBV28 and TRBJ2-1, with D perhaps TRBD2 (5 bases). V lost 1 base to trimming and J lost 1 base, with 14 bases between them. Germline CDR1 is MDHEN and CDR2 is SYDVKM. CDR3 size: 17 residues. DNA for the CDR3: TGTGCCAGCAGTTTATTAACCGGGATCCGGTCCTACAATGAGCAGTTCTTC. Encoded protein: CASSLLTGIRSYNEQFF.

The chain employs TRBV5-4 and TRBJ2-1; a possible D gene is TRBD2 (5 bases). V was cut by 0 bases and J by 2 bases, with 9 bases left in between. The germline gives CDR1 SGHNT, CDR2 YYREEE (reference sequence). CDR3 size: 15 residues. In DNA form, the CDR3 reads TGTGCCAGCAGCTTGGGGAGAGGGACCTACAATGAGCAGTTCTTC. It specifies CASSLGRGTYNEQFF.

V gene TRBV10-3 combines with J gene TRBJ1-6, with D possibly matching TRBD1 (5 bases). Germline V gene sequence: CDR1 ENHRY, CDR2 SYGVKD. CDR3 length: 14 residues. V gave up 3 bases and J gave up 10 bases, with 13 bases separating them. CDR3 region: CAISDVGRESPLHF. The DNA for the CDR3 is TGTGCCATCAGTGACGTTGGCAGGGAATCACCCCTCCACTTT.

In this sample, this clone turned up once. The chain couples TRBV10-3 to TRBJ2-7; TRBD2 matches at 12 bases. The CDR3 has 15 residues. Trimming removed 9 bases from V and 6 bases from J; junction bases left unmatched: 12. In germline, CDR1 is ENHRY, CDR2 SYGVKD. The CDR3 loop is CAIAGLTSGSAEQYF. CDR3 DNA: TGTGCCATTGCGGGACTGACTAGCGGGAGTGCCGAGCAGTACTTC.

The V call is TRBV5-1, the J call TRBJ1-3; D unclear. The CDR3 has 14 amino acids. In germline, CDR1 is SGHRS, CDR2 YFSETQ. Trimming pared 0 bases from V and 0 bases from J, leaving 4 bases between. In nucleotides, the CDR3 is TGCGCCAGCAGCTTGGATCGCTCTGGAAACACCATATATTTT. It yields the protein CASSLDRSGNTIYF.

This clone was seen more than once but under ten times. The chain employs TRBV5-8 and TRBJ2-1; 13 nucleotides agree with TRBD2. From germline, CDR1 is SGHTS and CDR2 YDEGEE. The CDR3 length is 16 residues. The J segment lost 8 bases and the V segment lost 0 bases, leaving 5 bases of the junction unmatched. CDR3 amino acids: CASSLARLAGGDEQFF. CDR3 DNA: TGTGCCAGCAGCTTGGCCCGACTAGCGGGAGGCGATGAGCAGTTCTTC.

The rearrangement uses TRBV7-3 and TRBJ2-7, with D possibly matching TRBD1 (6 bases). The CDR3 is made up of 14 amino acids. With 5 bases removed from V and 0 bases from J, the gap between germline ends came to 11 bases. The germline V gene has CDR1 SGHTA and CDR2 FQGTGA. The CDR3 loop reads CASSPMDSSYEQYF. The CDR3 DNA reads as TGTGCCAGCAGCCCGATGGACAGCTCCTACGAGCAGTACTTC.

This clone is a singleton in its sample. This sequence joins TRBV7-9 and TRBJ2-3; D unresolved. V lost 5 bases and J lost 2, with 11 bases in between. The CDR3 runs 14 residues. The germline gives CDR1 SEHNR, CDR2 FQNEAQ (reference sequence). In DNA form, the CDR3 reads TGTGCCAGCAGCCTGGGCCTTCCCACAGATACGCAGTATTTT. Encoded protein: CASSLGLPTDTQYF.

This clone was counted between two and nine times. The chain links TRBV3-1 (or the pseudogene TRBV3-2) to TRBJ2-1, with D perhaps matching TRBD2 (6 bases). V lost 8 bases to trimming and J lost 4 bases, with 9 bases between them. Germline V gene lookup returns CDR1 LGHDT and CDR2 YNNKEL (reference sequence). The CDR3 is 12 residues long. The CDR3 region is CASGDFYNEQFF. As DNA, the CDR3 is TGTGCCAGCGGGGACTTTTACAATGAGCAGTTCTTC.

This sequence joins TRBV5-1 and TRBJ2-1; 8 bases align to TRBD2. The CDR3 is 17 amino acids. Germline lookup yields CDR1 SGHRS and CDR2 YFSETQ. Germline trimming cut 0 bases from V and 5 bases from J; bases unmatched to any gene: 10. The CDR3 DNA sequence: TGCGCCAGCAGCTTGGCCAGCTGGACTAGCAGGGACAATGAGCAGTTCTTC. It translates to CASSLASWTSRDNEQFF.

The chain uses TRBV7-2 and TRBJ1-1; D ambiguous. The V end was cut by 5 bases, the J end by 0 bases, with 7 bases between. Germline V gene lookup returns CDR1 SGHTA and CDR2 FQGNSA. The CDR3 length is 13 residues. Written as DNA, the CDR3 is TGTGCCAGCAGCCGGGGAATGAACACTGAAGCTTTCTTT. Its protein product is CASSRGMNTEAFF. The full variable domain, with the rest looked up from reference TRBV7-2 and TRBJ1-1, is GAGVSQSPSNKVTEKGKDVELRCDPISGHTALYWYRQSLGQGLEFLIYFQGNSAPDKSGLPSDRFSAERTGGSVSTLTIQRTQQEDSAVYLCASSRGMNTEAFFGQGTRLTVV.

The chain recombines TRBV7-9 with TRBJ2-7; tentatively, D is TRBD2 (6 bases). The ends were cut back, 8 bases at V and 6 bases at J, with 29 bases in the middle. Germline-derived CDR1 and CDR2 are SEHNR and FQNEAQ (reference sequence). This CDR3 spans 17 amino acids. As DNA, the CDR3 is TGTGCCAGCGCCTTCGGGTCGGCGGGGTTGATTGCGGGCGAGCAGTACTTC. It codes for CASAFGSAGLIAGEQYF.

The rearrangement joins TRBV30 to TRBJ2-1, with D possibly TRBD2 on 6 matching bases. The CDR3 has 12 residues. Trimming removed 3 bases from V and 14 bases from J, with 17 bases in between. From germline, CDR1 is GTSNPN and CDR2 SVGIG (reference sequence). This CDR3 is CAWSETGTGEFF. The DNA of the CDR3 is TGTGCCTGGAGCGAAACCGGGACGGGAGAGTTCTTC.

The CDR3 DNA reads as TGTGCCAGCAGTAGGGAACAGGGGGTCGGGGAGACCCAGTACTTC. Residues: CASSREQGVGETQYF. The chain recombines TRBV28 with TRBJ2-5; TRBD1 agrees at 8 bases. The CDR3 consists of 15 residues. V was clipped by 5 bases and J by 5 bases; unmatched bases: 10. Germline CDR1 is MDHEN and CDR2 is SYDVKM.

The chain joins TRBV19 to TRBJ2-6; perhaps TRBD1 as D (6 bases). V was shortened by 6 bases and J by 0 bases, with 15 bases between the two germline ends. Looked up from germline, CDR1 is LNHDA and CDR2 is SQIVND (reference sequence). The CDR3 has 17 amino acids. Here the CDR3 reads CASRRTETFSGANVLTF. Written as DNA, the CDR3 is TGTGCCAGTAGGCGGACAGAGACCTTCTCTGGGGCCAACGTCCTGACTTTC.

Turning to this clone: Within the sample, other DNA sequences also encode this same CDR3. The chain carries TRBV12-3 or TRBV12-4 and TRBJ1-1; unclear D gene. CDR3 length: 13 residues. The ends were cut back, 1 base at V and 3 bases at J, with 6 bases in the middle. The DNA of the CDR3 is TGTGCCAGCAGTTTAGGCGGGGACACTGAAGCTTTCTTT. Amino acid sequence: CASSLGGDTEAFF.

The chain uses TRBV7-6 and TRBJ1-5, with 8 positions matching TRBD1. The V gene's germline CDR1 is SGHVS and CDR2 FNYEAQ. CDR3 size: 15 residues. The junction had 2 bases not matched to a gene; V was cut back by 1 base and J by 3 bases. The CDR3 coding sequence is TGTGCCAGCAGCTTAGGACAGGGGTTCAATCAGCCCCAGCATTTT. Encoded protein: CASSLGQGFNQPQHF.